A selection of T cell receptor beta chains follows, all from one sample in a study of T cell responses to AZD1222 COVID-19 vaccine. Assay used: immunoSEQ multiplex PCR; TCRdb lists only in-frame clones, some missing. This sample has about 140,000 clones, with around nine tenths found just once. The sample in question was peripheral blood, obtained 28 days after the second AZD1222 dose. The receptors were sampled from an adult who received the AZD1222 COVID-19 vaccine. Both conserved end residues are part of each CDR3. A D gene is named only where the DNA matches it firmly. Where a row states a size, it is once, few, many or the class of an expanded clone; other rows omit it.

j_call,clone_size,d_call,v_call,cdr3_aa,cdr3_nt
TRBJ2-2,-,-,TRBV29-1,CSAPQLNTGELFF,TGCAGCGCCCCACAGCTTAACACCGGGGAGCTGTTTTTT
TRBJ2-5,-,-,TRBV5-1,CASSSEGYNQETQYF,TGCGCCAGCAGCTCGGAGGGGTACAACCAAGAGACCCAGTACTTC
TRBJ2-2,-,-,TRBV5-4,CASSTLGTPGTGELFF,TGTGCCAGCAGCACGTTGGGAACTCCGGGCACCGGGGAGCTGTTTTTT
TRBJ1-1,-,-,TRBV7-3,CASSLMGSNTEAFF,TGTGCCAGCAGCTTAATGGGGTCGAACACTGAAGCTTTCTTT
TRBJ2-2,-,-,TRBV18,CASSRGTSPNTGELFF,TGTGCCAGCTCACGGGGGACGAGTCCGAACACCGGGGAGCTGTTTTTT
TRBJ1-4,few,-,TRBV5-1,CASSRGSGPRGTATNEKLFF,TGCGCCAGCAGCCGGGGATCGGGCCCAAGGGGGACTGCAACTAATGAAAAACTGTTTTTT
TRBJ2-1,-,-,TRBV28,CASSPTSTGEGGGSAFF,TGTGCCAGCAGTCCTACCTCTACAGGGGAAGGCGGCGGGAGTGCGTTCTTC
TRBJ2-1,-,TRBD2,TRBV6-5,CASSYSGLAGWNEQFF,TGTGCCAGCAGTTACTCGGGACTAGCGGGATGGAATGAGCAGTTCTTC
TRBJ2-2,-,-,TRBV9,CASSVALGGELFF,TGTGCCAGCAGCGTAGCGTTAGGAGGGGAGCTGTTTTTT
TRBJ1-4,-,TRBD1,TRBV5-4,CASSSGTGMGKLFF,TGTGCCAGCAGCTCAGGGACAGGGATGGGAAAACTGTTTTTT
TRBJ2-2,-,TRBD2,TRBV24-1,CATSDISGGAVGELFF,TGTGCCACCAGTGACATTAGCGGGGGGGCCGTCGGGGAGCTGTTTTTT
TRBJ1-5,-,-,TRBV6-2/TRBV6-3,CASSVTENQPQHF,TGTGCCAGCAGTGTGACAGAGAATCAGCCCCAGCATTTT
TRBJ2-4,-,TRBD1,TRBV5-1,CASSRLTGVNIQYF,TGCGCCAGCAGCCGGCTGACAGGGGTGAACATTCAGTACTTC
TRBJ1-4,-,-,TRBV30,CAWSATTGSYGEKLFF,TGTGCCTGGAGTGCAACAACAGGGTCTTACGGTGAAAAACTGTTTTTT
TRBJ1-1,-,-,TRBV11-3,CASSLRMTAMNTEAFF,TGTGCCAGCAGCTTAAGGATGACAGCTATGAACACTGAAGCTTTCTTT
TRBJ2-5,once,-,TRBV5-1,CASSSGNLGGIETQYF,TGCGCCAGCAGCTCCGGGAACCTCGGAGGGATCGAGACCCAGTACTTC
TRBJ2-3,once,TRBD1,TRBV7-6,CASSSPGDRGLTDTQYF,TGTGCCAGCAGTTCCCCCGGAGACAGGGGGCTTACAGATACGCAGTATTTT
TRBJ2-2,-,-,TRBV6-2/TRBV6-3,CASSRGELFF,TGTGCCAGCAGTCGCGGGGAGCTGTTTTTT
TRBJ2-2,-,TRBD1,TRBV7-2,CASSWDRWDGELFF,TGTGCCAGCAGCTGGGACAGGTGGGACGGGGAGCTGTTTTTT
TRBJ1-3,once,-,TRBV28,CASSPYSGNTIYF,TGTGCCAGCAGCCCCTACTCTGGAAACACCATATATTTT
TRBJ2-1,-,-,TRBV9,CASSVVTSGNEQFF,TGTGCCAGCAGCGTAGTGACTAGTGGTAATGAGCAGTTCTTC
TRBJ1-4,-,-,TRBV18,CASSLGTSGSVNEKLFF,TGTGCCAGCTCACTTGGGACTAGCGGGAGCGTTAATGAAAAACTGTTTTTT
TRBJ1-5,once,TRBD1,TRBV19,CARLGQGGQPQHF,TGTGCCAGACTCGGACAGGGAGGGCAGCCCCAGCATTTT
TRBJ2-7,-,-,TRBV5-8,CASSRSRLANYEQYF,TGTGCCAGCAGCCGTTCTCGGTTAGCGAACTACGAGCAGTACTTC
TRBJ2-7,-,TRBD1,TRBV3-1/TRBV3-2,CASSHLPGQGSEQYF,TGTGCCAGCAGCCACCTACCGGGACAGGGGAGCGAGCAGTACTTC
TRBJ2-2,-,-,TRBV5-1,CASSQVTENTGELFF,TGCGCCAGCAGCCAAGTGACAGAAAACACCGGGGAGCTGTTTTTT
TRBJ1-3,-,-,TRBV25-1,CASSTIDSHTIYF,TGTGCCAGCAGTACCATAGACAGCCACACCATATATTTT
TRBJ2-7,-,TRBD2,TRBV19,CASRPGLGYEQYF,TGTGCCAGTAGGCCGGGACTAGGATACGAGCAGTACTTC
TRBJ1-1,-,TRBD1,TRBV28,CASSSGQGDTEAFF,TGTGCCAGCAGTTCAGGACAGGGGGACACTGAAGCTTTCTTT
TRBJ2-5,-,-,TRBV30,CAWGWETQYF,TGTGCCTGGGGGTGGGAGACCCAGTACTTC
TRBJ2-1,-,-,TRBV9,CASSPRLGTAGDGQFF,TGTGCCAGCAGCCCTCGCTTAGGGACCGCCGGTGATGGGCAGTTCTTC
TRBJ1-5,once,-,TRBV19,CASSFGGGGDQPQHF,TGTGCCAGTAGTTTCGGGGGAGGAGGAGATCAGCCCCAGCATTTT
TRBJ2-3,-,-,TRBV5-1,CASSLAGTLWADTQYF,TGCGCCAGCAGCTTGGCCGGGACTCTCTGGGCAGATACGCAGTATTTT
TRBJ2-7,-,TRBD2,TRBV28,CASSSHSGGAYEQYF,TGTGCCAGCAGTTCACATAGCGGGGGGGCTTACGAGCAGTACTTC
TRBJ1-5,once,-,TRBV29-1,CSVAGDSNQPQHF,TGCAGCGTCGCCGGGGATAGCAATCAGCCCCAGCATTTT
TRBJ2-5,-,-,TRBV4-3,CASSQGGPGTIQETQYF,TGCGCCAGCAGCCAAGGGGGCCCCGGGACCATACAAGAGACCCAGTACTTC
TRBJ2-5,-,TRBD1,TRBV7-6,CASSSQTGEETQYF,TGTGCCAGCAGCTCCCAGACAGGGGAAGAGACCCAGTACTTC
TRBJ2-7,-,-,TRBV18,CASSGAGLTSSYEQYF,TGTGCCAGCTCAGGGGCAGGACTCACAAGCTCCTACGAGCAGTACTTC
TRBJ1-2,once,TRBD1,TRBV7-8,CASSLSRGQAYGYTF,TGTGCCAGCAGCTTATCCCGGGGACAGGCCTATGGCTACACCTTC
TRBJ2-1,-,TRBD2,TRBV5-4,CASSLGGGAPNEQFF,TGTGCCAGCAGCTTGGGCGGGGGGGCACCAAATGAGCAGTTCTTC
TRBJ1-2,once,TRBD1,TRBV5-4,CASRPTDRGFLVYGYTF,TGTGCCAGCAGACCGACCGACAGGGGGTTCCTAGTCTATGGCTACACCTTC
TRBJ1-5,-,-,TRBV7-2,CASSLGVLGARNQPQHF,TGTGCCAGCAGCTTAGGGGTTTTAGGGGCGCGAAATCAGCCCCAGCATTTT
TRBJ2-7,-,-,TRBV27,CASGRLGPYEQYF,TGTGCCAGCGGGCGACTGGGACCCTACGAGCAGTACTTC
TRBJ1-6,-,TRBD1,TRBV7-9,CASSTGQGLSPLHF,TGTGCCAGCAGCACGGGACAGGGACTTTCACCCCTCCACTTT
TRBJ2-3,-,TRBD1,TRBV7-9,CASSGGDRDPNRADTQYF,TGTGCCAGCAGCGGGGGGGACAGGGACCCCAATAGGGCAGATACGCAGTATTTT
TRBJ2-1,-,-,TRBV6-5,CASRADTSYNEQFF,TGTGCCAGCAGGGCCGACACCTCCTACAATGAGCAGTTCTTC
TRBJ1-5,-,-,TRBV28,CASTRGNQPQHF,TGTGCCAGCACAAGGGGAAATCAGCCCCAGCATTTT
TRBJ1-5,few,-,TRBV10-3,CAISISGGNQPQHF,TGTGCCATCTCTATCTCAGGGGGCAATCAGCCCCAGCATTTT
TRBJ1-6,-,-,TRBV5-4,CASSLESSYNSPLHF,TGTGCCAGCAGCTTAGAAAGCTCCTATAATTCACCCCTCCACTTT
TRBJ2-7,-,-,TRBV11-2,CASSLGSWVSGRNYEQYF,TGTGCCAGCAGCTTAGGATCTTGGGTTTCGGGACGAAACTACGAGCAGTACTTC
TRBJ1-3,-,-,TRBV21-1,CASSKVRGVKSGNTIYF,TGTGCCAGCAGCAAAGTCCGGGGCGTCAAATCAGGAAACACCATATATTTT
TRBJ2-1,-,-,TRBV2,CASSGWEAGGHEQFF,TGTGCCAGCAGTGGGTGGGAGGCAGGCGGCCATGAGCAGTTCTTC
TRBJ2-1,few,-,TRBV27,CASQTTWGEQFF,TGTGCCAGCCAGACCACCTGGGGTGAGCAGTTCTTC
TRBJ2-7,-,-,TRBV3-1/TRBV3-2,CASSLGLLYEQYF,TGTGCCAGCAGCCTAGGACTGCTCTACGAGCAGTACTTC
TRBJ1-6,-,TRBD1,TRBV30,CAWRGDRGRPGSPLHF,TGTGCCTGGAGAGGGGACAGGGGAAGACCGGGCTCACCCCTCCACTTT